This T cell receptor (beta chain) derives from a study of T-cell memory formation after mild COVID-19. TCRdb redid the calling of the 5' RACE reads with MiXCR, one entry per CDR3 protein. Found here are 300,000 to 400,000 distinct CDR3 sequences, roughly 13% of them singletons; the top ten hold over 20%. Sequencing was performed on PBMCs or a T cell subset sorted from them (not recorded which). The receptor was isolated from a man between 18 and 35 years old who had mild COVID-19 (a few samples of this study predate the infection). Cell type and time point are not known.

The CDR3 loop is CASSYGGPGTSTDTQYF. CDR3 coding DNA: TGTGCCAGCAGTTACGGGGGGCCCGGGACTAGCACAGATACGCAGTATTTT. The chain has TRBV6-5 and TRBJ2-3; the D call may be TRBD1 or TRBD2 (6 bases each). Trimming pared 2 bases from V and 0 bases from J, leaving 15 bases between. The CDR3 runs to 17 residues. Germline CDR1 reads MNHEY; CDR2 reads SVGAGI.